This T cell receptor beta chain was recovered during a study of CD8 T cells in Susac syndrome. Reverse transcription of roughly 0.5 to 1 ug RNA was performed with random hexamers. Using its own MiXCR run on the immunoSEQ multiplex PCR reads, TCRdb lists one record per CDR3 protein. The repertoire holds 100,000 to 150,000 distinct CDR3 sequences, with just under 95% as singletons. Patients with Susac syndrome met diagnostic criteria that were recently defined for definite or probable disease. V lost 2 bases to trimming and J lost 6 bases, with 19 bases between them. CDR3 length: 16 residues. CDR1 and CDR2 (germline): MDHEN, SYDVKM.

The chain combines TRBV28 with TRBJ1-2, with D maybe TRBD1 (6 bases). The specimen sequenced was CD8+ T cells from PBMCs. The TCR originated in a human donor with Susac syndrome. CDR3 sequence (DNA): TGTGCCAGCAGTTTAACCGCGCAGGGCGGGGGCCATGGCTACACCTTC. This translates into CASSLTAQGGGHGYTF.